These 2 T cell receptor beta chains share one sample of origin, sequenced in a study of T cell changes during pregnancy in multiple sclerosis. TCRdb's copy holds only in-frame clones and misses some; the assay was immunoSEQ multiplex PCR. The table shows approximately 90,000 clones, with approximately 92% occurring only once. Sequencing used peripheral blood, obtained after pregnancy. Receptor source: a female donor with multiple sclerosis, enrolled in a pregnancy study.

The chain carries TRBV18 and TRBJ2-1; tentative D call: TRBD2 (6 bases). Trimming left V 3 bases short and J 0 bases short, with 24 bases between. The germline V gene encodes CDR1 KGHSH and CDR2 LQKENI. CDR3 length: 20 residues. The CDR3 DNA sequence: TGTGCCAGCTCACCCGAGGACAACGCGGGGATCTATTCCTCCTACAATGAGCAGTTCTTC. It translates to CASSPEDNAGIYSSYNEQFF.

The chain recombines TRBV7-3 with TRBJ2-7; D ambiguous. This CDR3 spans 16 amino acids. Germline lookup yields CDR1 SGHTA and CDR2 FQGTGA. Trimming removed 0 bases at V and 3 bases at J, with 15 bases between. In DNA, the CDR3 is TGTGCCAGCAGCTTAACCCCGGTCGCAAGTCTCTACGAGCAGTACTTC. Translated, it gives CASSLTPVASLYEQYF.